The subject of this entry is one TCR beta chain. The sample originates from a study of OX40 agonist ivuxolimab in advanced cancers. The germline V and J ends were trimmed by 5 bases and 5 bases, with 9 bases remaining between them. This CDR3 has 12 amino acids. CDR1 is MDHEN, CDR2 SYDVKM, per germline. Profiling relied on immunoSEQ multiplex PCR, and the TCRdb table lists in-frame clones only, not all of them. The repertoire has 73,000 or so clones, about 90% of them found once; the top ten carry approximately 0.79%. The starting material was CD4+ or CD8+ T cells sorted from blood, obtained in a trial of the OX40 agonist ivuxolimab. The V gene is TRBV28, the J gene TRBJ1-1, with D maybe TRBD1 (6 bases). The sequence was obtained from an adult with an advanced solid tumor such as melanoma, head and neck, liver or kidney cancer. CDR3 loop: CASSNRVTEAFF. As DNA, the CDR3 is TGTGCCAGCAGTAACAGGGTGACTGAAGCTTTCTTT.